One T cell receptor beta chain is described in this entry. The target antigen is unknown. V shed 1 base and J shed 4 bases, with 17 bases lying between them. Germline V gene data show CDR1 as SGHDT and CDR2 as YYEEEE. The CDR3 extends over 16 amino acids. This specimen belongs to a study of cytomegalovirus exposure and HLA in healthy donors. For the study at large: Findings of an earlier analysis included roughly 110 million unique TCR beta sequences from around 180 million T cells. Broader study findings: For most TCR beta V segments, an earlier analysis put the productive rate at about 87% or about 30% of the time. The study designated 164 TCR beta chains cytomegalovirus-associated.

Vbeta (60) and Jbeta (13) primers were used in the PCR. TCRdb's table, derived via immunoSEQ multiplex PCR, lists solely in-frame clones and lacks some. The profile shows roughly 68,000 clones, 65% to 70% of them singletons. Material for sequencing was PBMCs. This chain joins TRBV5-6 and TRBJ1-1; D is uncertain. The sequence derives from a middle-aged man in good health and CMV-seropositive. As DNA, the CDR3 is TGTGCCAGCAGCTTGAGGAGGAGTGGGCGAAGCACTGAAGCTTTCTTT. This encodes CASSLRRSGRSTEAFF.